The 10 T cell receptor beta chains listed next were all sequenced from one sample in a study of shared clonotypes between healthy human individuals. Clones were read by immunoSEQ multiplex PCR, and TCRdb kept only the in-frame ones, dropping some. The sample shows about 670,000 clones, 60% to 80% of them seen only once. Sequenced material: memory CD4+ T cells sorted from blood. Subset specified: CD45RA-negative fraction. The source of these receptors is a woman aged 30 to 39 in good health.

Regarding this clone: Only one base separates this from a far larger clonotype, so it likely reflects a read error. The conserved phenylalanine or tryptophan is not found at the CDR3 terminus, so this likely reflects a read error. The CDR3 protein is CASSVFPYGYTL. CDR3 sequence (DNA): TGTGCCAGCAGCGTATTCCCCTATGGCTACACCCTC. The V gene is TRBV9, the J gene TRBJ1-2; D gene uncertain. V lost 1 base and J lost 4, with 5 bases in between. Germline CDR1 and CDR2: SGDLS and YYNGEE. The CDR3 sequence is 12 residues long.

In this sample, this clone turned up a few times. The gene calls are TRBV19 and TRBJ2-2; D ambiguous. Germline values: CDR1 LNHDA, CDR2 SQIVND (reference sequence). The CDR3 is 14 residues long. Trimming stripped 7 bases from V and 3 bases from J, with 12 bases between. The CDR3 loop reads CASNKGGDTGELFF. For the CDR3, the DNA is TGTGCCAGTAATAAAGGCGGTGACACCGGGGAGCTGTTTTTT.

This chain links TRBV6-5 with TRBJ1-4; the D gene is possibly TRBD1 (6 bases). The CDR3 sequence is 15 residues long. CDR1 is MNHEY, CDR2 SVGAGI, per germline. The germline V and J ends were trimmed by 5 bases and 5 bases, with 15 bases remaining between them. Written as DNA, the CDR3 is TGTGCCAGCAGTCCCGGACAGTCCCCAAATGAAAAACTGTTTTTT. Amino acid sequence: CASSPGQSPNEKLFF.

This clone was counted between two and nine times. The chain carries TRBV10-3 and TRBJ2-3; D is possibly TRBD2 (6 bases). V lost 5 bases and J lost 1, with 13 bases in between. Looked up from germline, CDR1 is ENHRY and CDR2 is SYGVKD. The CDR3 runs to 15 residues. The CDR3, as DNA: TGTGCCATCAGTAGGGGACTTATCCGCACAGATACGCAGTATTTT. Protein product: CAISRGLIRTDTQYF.

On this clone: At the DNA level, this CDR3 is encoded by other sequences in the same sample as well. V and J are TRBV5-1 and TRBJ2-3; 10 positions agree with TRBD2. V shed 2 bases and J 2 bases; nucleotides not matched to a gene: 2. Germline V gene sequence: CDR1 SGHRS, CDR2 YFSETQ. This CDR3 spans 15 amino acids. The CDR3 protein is CASSLAGGATDTQYF. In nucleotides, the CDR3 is TGCGCCAGCAGCTTAGCGGGAGGGGCCACAGATACGCAGTATTTT.

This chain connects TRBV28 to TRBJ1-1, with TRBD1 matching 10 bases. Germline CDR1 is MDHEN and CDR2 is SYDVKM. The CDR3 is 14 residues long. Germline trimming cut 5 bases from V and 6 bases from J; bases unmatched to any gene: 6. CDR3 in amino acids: CASSTPGTGAEAFF. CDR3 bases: TGTGCCAGCAGTACCCCGGGGACAGGGGCTGAAGCTTTCTTT.

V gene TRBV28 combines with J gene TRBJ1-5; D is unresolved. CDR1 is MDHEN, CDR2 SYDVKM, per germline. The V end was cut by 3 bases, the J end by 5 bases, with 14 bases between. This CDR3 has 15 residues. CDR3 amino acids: CASSLGRNRYQPQHF. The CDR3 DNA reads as TGTGCCAGCAGTTTGGGAAGGAACCGGTATCAGCCCCAGCATTTT. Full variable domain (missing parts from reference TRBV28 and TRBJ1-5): DVKVTQSSRYLVKRTGEKVFLECVQDMDHENMFWYRQDPGLGLRLIYFSYDVKMKEKGDIPEGYSVSREKKERFSLILESASTNQTSMYLCASSLGRNRYQPQHFGDGTRLSIL.

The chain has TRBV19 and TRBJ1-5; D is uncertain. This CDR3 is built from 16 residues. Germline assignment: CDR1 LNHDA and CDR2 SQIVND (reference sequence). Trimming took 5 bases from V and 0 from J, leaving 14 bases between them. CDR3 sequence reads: CASSAFGPYSNQPQHF. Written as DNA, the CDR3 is TGTGCCAGTAGTGCATTTGGACCCTATAGCAATCAGCCCCAGCATTTT.

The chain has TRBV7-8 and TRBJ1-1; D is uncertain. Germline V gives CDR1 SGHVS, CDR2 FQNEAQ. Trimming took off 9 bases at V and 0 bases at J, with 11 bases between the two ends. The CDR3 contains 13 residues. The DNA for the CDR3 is TGTGCCAGTGCTTTTACAATGAACACTGAAGCTTTCTTT. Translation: CASAFTMNTEAFF.

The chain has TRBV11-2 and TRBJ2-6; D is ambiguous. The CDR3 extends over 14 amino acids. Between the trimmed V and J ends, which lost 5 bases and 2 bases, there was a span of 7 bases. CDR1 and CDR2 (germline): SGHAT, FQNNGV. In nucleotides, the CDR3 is TGTGCCAGCAGCCTAGGGACTGGGGCCAACGTCCTGACTTTC. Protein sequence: CASSLGTGANVLTF.